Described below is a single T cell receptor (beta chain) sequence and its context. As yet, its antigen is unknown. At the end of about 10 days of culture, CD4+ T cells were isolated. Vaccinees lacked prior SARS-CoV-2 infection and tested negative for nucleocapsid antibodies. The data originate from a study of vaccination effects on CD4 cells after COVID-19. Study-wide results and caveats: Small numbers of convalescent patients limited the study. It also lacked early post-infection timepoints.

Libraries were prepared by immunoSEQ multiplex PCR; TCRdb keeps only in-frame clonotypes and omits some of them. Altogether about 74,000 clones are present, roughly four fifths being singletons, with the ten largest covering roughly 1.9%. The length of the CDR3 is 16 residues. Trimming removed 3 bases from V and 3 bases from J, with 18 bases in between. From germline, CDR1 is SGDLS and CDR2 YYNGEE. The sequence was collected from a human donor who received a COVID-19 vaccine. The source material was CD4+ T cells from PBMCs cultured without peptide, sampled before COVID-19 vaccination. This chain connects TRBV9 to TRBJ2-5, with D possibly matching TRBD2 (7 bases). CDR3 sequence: CASSGERDTSKETQYF. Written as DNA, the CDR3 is TGTGCCAGCAGCGGGGAGCGGGACACGTCAAAAGAGACCCAGTACTTC.